This paragraph reports one TCR beta chain. These data originate in a study of technical replicates of blood from a handful of donors. The CDR3 spans 13 residues. V was pared by 4 bases and J by 7 bases, with 13 bases between. Germline assignment: CDR1 LNHNV and CDR2 YYDKDF (reference sequence). TCRdb's copy holds only in-frame clones and misses some; the assay was immunoSEQ multiplex PCR. There are over 65,000 clones in the sample; about 98% occur only once, and around 0.15% lies in the top ten. The sequenced sample was T cells isolated from PBMCs. V is TRBV15 and J is TRBJ1-2, with D hard to call. This receptor was identified in a human donor in good health. The CDR3 DNA reads TGTGCCACCAGCAAGTATCGAGAGGCTGGCTACACCTTC. It specifies CATSKYREAGYTF.